This is a list of T cell receptor beta chains from one sample in a study of identical twins. TCRdb ran MiXCR on the 5' RACE reads and lists one entry per CDR3 protein. The sample has about 700,000 distinct CDR3 sequences, less than 10% seen once. These data were likewise used in another study, on yellow fever vaccine responses in identical twins.

The sequenced sample consisted of PBMCs. These receptors originate from a woman aged 18-29 years in good health. The CDR3 runs from the conserved cysteine through the conserved F or W. A D gene is named only where the DNA matches it firmly. Only part of the rows carry a size: once, few, many, or a class if the clone is expanded.

J | V | size | D | DNA | CDR3
TRBJ2-3 | TRBV15 | many | NA | TGTGCCACCCTATCAGTCACAGATACGCAGTATTTT | CATLSVTDTQYF
TRBJ2-7 | TRBV30 | NA | TRBD1 | TGTGCCTGGAGGAGAACAGGGGGCAGCTACGAGCAGTACTTC | CAWRRTGGSYEQYF
TRBJ2-5 | TRBV7-2 | few | NA | TGTGCCAGCAGCCCCGGACTGGGGAGGTTTGAGACCCAGTACTTC | CASSPGLGRFETQYF
TRBJ1-1 | TRBV6-4 | few | NA | TGTGCCCCACAAAGGGGCAGGTCGCTATCAGGGACTGAAGCTTTCTTT | CAPQRGRSLSGTEAFF
TRBJ2-2 | TRBV6-5 | few | TRBD2 | TGTGCCAGCAGTTACAACAAAGGGAGGGTCCACACCGGGGAGCTGTTTTTT | CASSYNKGRVHTGELFF
TRBJ2-1 | TRBV7-3 | many | NA | TGTGCCAGCAGCCCAAACGACCCCAGGGGTGAGCAGTTCTTC | CASSPNDPRGEQFF
TRBJ1-1 | TRBV5-1 | few | NA | TGCGCCAGCAGCTTGGACCATCTTCGGGAAGCTTTCTTT | CASSLDHLREAFF
TRBJ1-1 | TRBV5-4 | many | NA | TGTGCCAGCAGCTTAAGACAGACTGCGAACACTGAAGCTTTCTTT | CASSLRQTANTEAFF
TRBJ2-7 | TRBV4-2 | few | NA | TGTGCCAGCAGCCAAGAGCGCCCAGGGTTCTACGAGCAGTACTTC | CASSQERPGFYEQYF
TRBJ2-3 | TRBV6-1 | many | TRBD1 | TGTGCCAGCAGTACCGGACAGGGCACAGATACGCAGTATTTT | CASSTGQGTDTQYF
TRBJ2-5 | TRBV11-2 | few | NA | TGTGCCAGCAGCTACACAGGTTTTCAAGAGACCCAGTACTTC | CASSYTGFQETQYF
TRBJ1-1 | TRBV29-1 | few | NA | TGCAGCGTTCAGGGAATTGCGGACACTGAAGCTTTCTTT | CSVQGIADTEAFF
TRBJ2-2 | TRBV20-1 | few | TRBD1 | TGCAGTGCTGCGAGGGACAGCCACACCGGGGAGCTGTTTTTT | CSAARDSHTGELFF
TRBJ2-1 | TRBV29-1 | few | NA | TGCAGCGTTGAAAGTGGAGAGTCCTACAATGAGCAGTTCTTC | CSVESGESYNEQFF
TRBJ2-2 | TRBV3-1 | many | NA | TGTGCCAGCAGCCAAGTTGCCACCGGGGAGCTGTTTTTT | CASSQVATGELFF
TRBJ2-7 | TRBV4-1 | few | NA | TGCGCCAGCAGCCCCTCAATCAACGAGCAGTACTTC | CASSPSINEQYF
TRBJ2-2 | TRBV5-8 | few | TRBD2 | TGTGCCAGCAGCTTGGGCGGACTAGCGGGACCCGGGGAGCTGTTTTTT | CASSLGGLAGPGELFF
TRBJ2-2 | TRBV29-1 | NA | NA | TGCAGCGCTGAACACCCCTCGACAGGTCCCGCCGGGGAGCTGTTTTTT | CSAEHPSTGPAGELFF
TRBJ2-4 | TRBV3-1 | many | NA | TGTGCCAGCAGCCCCCGGACAGAGGGAACCATTCAGTACTTC | CASSPRTEGTIQYF
TRBJ2-7 | TRBV10-3 | NA | TRBD1 | TGTGCCATCAGTGGGACAGGGGCCTACGAGCAGTACTTC | CAISGTGAYEQYF
TRBJ2-3 | TRBV12-3/TRBV12-4 | few | NA | TGTGCCAGCAGTTGGTCACAGGGCAGCACAGATACGCAGTATTTT | CASSWSQGSTDTQYF
TRBJ2-1 | TRBV5-1 | many | TRBD2 | TGCGCCAGCAGCCAAGGGCGGGGGGGCACCGGGAATGAGCAGTTCTTC | CASSQGRGGTGNEQFF
TRBJ2-3 | TRBV29-1 | many | TRBD2 | TGCAGCGTGGAGACTAGCGGGAGAACAGATACGCAGTATTTT | CSVETSGRTDTQYF
TRBJ2-2 | TRBV6-5 | many | NA | TGTGCCAGCAGTTACCGGCCAGGGTGGTTAGGGGAGCTGTTTTTT | CASSYRPGWLGELFF
TRBJ1-3 | TRBV4-1 | many | NA | TGCGCCAGCAGCCAAAAGCCCGGTTACAGCTCTGGAAACACCATATATTTT | CASSQKPGYSSGNTIYF
TRBJ1-5 | TRBV18 | many | NA | TGTGCCAGCTCACCACAAAGCGGCGATAGCAATCAGCCCCAGCATTTT | CASSPQSGDSNQPQHF
TRBJ2-1 | TRBV11-3 | few | NA | TGTGCCAGCAGCTTAACTTGGGACCGAGACTCCTACAATGAGCAGTTCTTC | CASSLTWDRDSYNEQFF
TRBJ2-7 | TRBV6-5 | few | NA | TGTGCCAGCTCCGACACCCACGAGCAGTACTTC | CASSDTHEQYF
TRBJ2-4 | TRBV20-1 | NA | NA | TGCAGTGCTCCCCCGTCACTAGCCAAAAACATTCAGTACTTC | CSAPPSLAKNIQYF
TRBJ2-7 | TRBV6-2/TRBV6-3 | few | NA | TGTGCCAGCAGCTCCCCGAGGGGGTCCTTCTACGAGCAGTACTTC | CASSSPRGSFYEQYF
TRBJ2-1 | TRBV7-9 | many | TRBD2 | TGTGCCAGCAGCTTAGCGGGGGGGGATAATGAGCAGTTCTTC | CASSLAGGDNEQFF
TRBJ2-1 | TRBV5-1 | NA | NA | TGCGCCAGCAGTTGGGGGCGCGGCGGGGCCGGAGGTGAGCAGTTCTTC | CASSWGRGGAGGEQFF
TRBJ2-1 | TRBV27 | many | NA | TGTGCCAGCAGTGGAGGCAGAATAGACAATGAGCAGTTCTTC | CASSGGRIDNEQFF
TRBJ2-2 | TRBV5-1 | NA | NA | TGCGCCAGCAGGTTGTTGGGGTCCGGGGAGCTGTTTTTT | CASRLLGSGELFF
TRBJ1-2 | TRBV21-1 | NA | NA | TGTGCCAGCAGCAAGGACAGGGGGCCGCTGTTTAGATATGGCTACACCTTC | CASSKDRGPLFRYGYTF
TRBJ2-5 | TRBV12-5 | NA | NA | TGTGCTAGCGCTCGTGGGGCCCAGGTGGACCAGTACTTC | CASARGAQVDQYF
TRBJ2-7 | TRBV28 | NA | TRBD1 | TGTGCCAGCAGTGTAGGGACAGGGAGACTCGAGCAGTACTTC | CASSVGTGRLEQYF
TRBJ2-7 | TRBV12-3/TRBV12-4 | NA | TRBD2 | TGTGCCAGCAGTAGAACTAGCGGGGGGGCCTACGAGCAGTACTTC | CASSRTSGGAYEQYF
TRBJ2-1 | TRBV5-1 | NA | TRBD2 | TGCGCCAGCAGCGAAAAACCGCCGGGACTAGCGACTGAGCAGTTCTTC | CASSEKPPGLATEQFF
TRBJ2-7 | TRBV4-3 | NA | NA | TGCGCCAGCAGCCAGGAAGGGGGTGACCACGAGCAGTACTTC | CASSQEGGDHEQYF
TRBJ2-7 | TRBV4-2 | NA | NA | TGTGCCAGCAGCCAAGAGGAACAGGGTCGGGACGAGCAGTACTTC | CASSQEEQGRDEQYF
TRBJ2-1 | TRBV7-2 | NA | TRBD2 | TGTGCCAGCAGAATAGCGGGGGGGAGAGGGGAGCAGTTCTTC | CASRIAGGRGEQFF
TRBJ2-5 | TRBV7-7 | few | TRBD1 | TGTGCTAGCAGCTTAGGTCGGGCAGGGGGAGAGACCCAGTACTTC | CASSLGRAGGETQYF
TRBJ2-5 | TRBV28 | few | NA | TGTGCCAGCAGTTTCGCGACCGGGACCCAGTACTTC | CASSFATGTQYF
TRBJ2-5 | TRBV20-1 | few | TRBD1 | TGCAGTGCTACACCGGGACAGGGGAGAGAGACCCAGTACTTC | CSATPGQGRETQYF